This T cell receptor beta chain originates from a study of PD-L1 blockade in urothelial cancer. The CDR3 is 16 residues long. V was clipped by 7 bases and J by 0 bases; unmatched bases: 10. CDR1 and CDR2 (germline): SGHRS, YFSETQ. Libraries were prepared by immunoSEQ multiplex PCR; TCRdb keeps only in-frame clonotypes and omits some of them. The table lists tens of thousands of clones, about 75% of them singletons, with roughly 4% in the top ten. Described time point: pretreatment peripheral blood. The rearrangement joins TRBV5-1 to TRBJ2-7, with 10 bases aligning to TRBD2. The clonotype originates from a man between 65 and 85 years old with urothelial cancer. The specimen was PBMCs, collected around atezolizumab (anti-PD-L1) treatment. The CDR3 DNA sequence: TGCGCCAGCCGCCCCGGGACTAGCGTTCCCTCCTACGAGCAGTACTTC. Protein: CASRPGTSVPSYEQYF.